This TCR beta chain was identified in a study of response to subunit inactivated influenza vaccine (dated by TCRdb to the late 2010s). Describing the broader study: To follow how T cells responded to a trivalent subunit inactivated influenza vaccine, the researchers relied on deep quantitative profiling of the T cell receptor repertoire.

Its CDR3 holds 16 amino acids, cysteine through phenylalanine. Only CDR3 DNA remains: 48 bases, in frame from the first base. Compared with germline, V lacks 5 bases and J lacks 2 bases; bases without a gene match: 10. CDR1 and CDR2 are read off the germline V gene (reference sequence) as SEHNR and FQNEAQ. The library was built by means of RT-PCR. For sequencing, an Illumina HiSeq 2500 was employed. The raw public reads went through TCRdb reprocessing: fastp at Q25, MiXCR clone calling, in-frame beta chains kept. Here each entry gathers all rows of one CDR3 protein and keeps the most common genes and DNA. The sample contains around 760,000 distinct CDR3 sequences, approximately 15% of them found a single time. The ten biggest clones cover 6% to 8% of the sample. Remarks on this clonotype: Its target antigen remains unknown. Per-base quality was not reported, and no clone a single base away is much larger than it.

The paper's findings and limits, for the study overall: The authors suggested that each seasonal influenza vaccination may recruit only a limited number of new T cells.

This material consisted of PBMCs from blood, taken around two weeks before vaccination. The chain is assembled from TRBV7-9 and TRBJ2-5, and 8 bases in between align with TRBD2. The receptor was isolated from a middle-aged man who received an inactivated influenza vaccine. Donor details come from another sample of the same person, matched by shared clones. The CDR3 has the sequence CASSPRASGGQETQYF. The nucleotide sequence reads TGTGCCAGCAGCCCGAGGGCCAGCGGGGGACAAGAGACCCAGTACTTC.